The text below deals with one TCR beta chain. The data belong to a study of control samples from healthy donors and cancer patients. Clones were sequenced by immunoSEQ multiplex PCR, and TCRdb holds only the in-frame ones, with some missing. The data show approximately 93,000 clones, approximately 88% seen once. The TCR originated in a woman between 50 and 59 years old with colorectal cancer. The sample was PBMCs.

This CDR3 reads CASSSGLYSTDTQYF. In nucleotides, the CDR3 is TGTGCCAGCAGCTCCGGACTATATAGCACAGATACGCAGTATTTT. This sequence joins TRBV7-8 and TRBJ2-3, with a possible D match to TRBD2 (6 bases). The CDR3 sequence is 15 residues long. Germline V gives CDR1 SGHVS, CDR2 FQNEAQ. V lost 4 bases, J lost 0 bases, and 11 bases lay in between.